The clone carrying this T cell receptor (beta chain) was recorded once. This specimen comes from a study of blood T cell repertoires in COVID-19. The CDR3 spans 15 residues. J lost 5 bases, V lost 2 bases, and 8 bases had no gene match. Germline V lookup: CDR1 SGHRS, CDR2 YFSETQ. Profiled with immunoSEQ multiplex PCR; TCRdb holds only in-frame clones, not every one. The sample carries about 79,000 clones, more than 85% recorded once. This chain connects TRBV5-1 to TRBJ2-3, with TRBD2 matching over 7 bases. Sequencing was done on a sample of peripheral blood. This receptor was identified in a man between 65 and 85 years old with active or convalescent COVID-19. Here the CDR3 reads CASSFISGAQDTQYF. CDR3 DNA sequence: TGCGCCAGCAGCTTTATAAGCGGGGCTCAAGATACGCAGTATTTT. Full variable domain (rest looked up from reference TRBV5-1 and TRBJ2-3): KAGVTQTPRYLIKTRGQQVTLSCSPISGHRSVSWYQQTPGQGLQFLFEYFSETQRNKGNFPGRFSGRQFSNSRSEMNVSTLELGDSALYLCASSFISGAQDTQYFGPGTRLTVL.